This T cell receptor (beta chain) was observed in a study of shared clonotypes between healthy human individuals. CDR3 length equals 15 residues. V shed 5 bases and J 2 bases; nucleotides not matched to a gene: 10. Germline V gene sequence: CDR1 SGHRS, CDR2 YFSETQ. Points on this clone: Its antigen is not identified.

Naive CD4+ cells were CD45RA-selected; the remaining cells were memory. Study conclusions and caveats: Lower generation probabilities were found for non-shared clonotypes than for those shared by all four donors.

Each replicate PCR on the sorted subsets used about 220 ng DNA (around 30,000 T cell genomes). TCRdb keeps only in-frame clones here, not all; method: immunoSEQ multiplex PCR. The sample carries 300,000 to 350,000 clones, about 73% recorded once. The chain carries TRBV5-1 and TRBJ2-7, with TRBD1 identical over 7 bases. Sequencing was done on a sample of memory CD4+ T cells sorted from blood. The subset here: CD45RA-negative fraction. This TCR derives from a man aged 30 to 39 in good health. CDR3 loop: CASRASSGQTYEQYF. CDR3 nucleotides: TGCGCCAGCAGGGCCTCTTCGGGACAGACCTACGAGCAGTACTTC.